These 26 T cell receptor beta chains originate from one sample sequenced in a study of cytomegalovirus exposure and HLA in healthy donors (dated by TCRdb to the late 2010s). Libraries were prepared through the immunoSEQ multiplex PCR assay. A mixture of 60 forward primers for TCR Vbeta segments and 13 reverse primers for TCR Jbeta segments was used in the multiplex PCR. In its TCRdb copy, this immuneACCESS table keeps in-frame sequences only and misses some clones. Where compared with another copy, unresolved V genes explain less than half of these, and the others have no known cause. The sample table shows around 210,000 clones, and about 88% are seen once. Roughly 0.26% of the sample goes to the ten largest clones. The sequenced sample was PBMCs. These receptors were obtained from a girl aged 2-10 years in good health and CMV-seronegative.

The CDR3 DNA reads as TGTGCCAGCAGGGAGGGTGGTGGCTACACCTTC. It is translated as CASREGGGYTF. The chain carries TRBV6-1 and TRBJ1-2; D is undetermined. The V gene lost 6 bases and the J gene lost 7 bases, with 9 bases spanning the gap. Germline V lookup: CDR1 MNHNS, CDR2 SASEGT. The CDR3 contains 11 residues.

This chain links TRBV30 with TRBJ1-4; tentative D call: TRBD1 (6 bases). The CDR3 spans 13 residues. V was trimmed by 1 base and J by 8 bases, leaving 11 bases between them. Per the germline V gene, CDR1 is GTSNPN and CDR2 is SVGIG (reference sequence). In DNA form, the CDR3 reads TGTGCCTGGAGTGGGGGGCCCCGGGAAAAACTGTTTTTT. Its protein product is CAWSGGPREKLFF.

The chain employs TRBV30 and TRBJ1-1; D gene uncertain. The V gene's germline CDR1 is GTSNPN and CDR2 SVGIG (reference sequence). With 2 bases removed from V and 4 bases from J, the gap between germline ends came to 11 bases. The CDR3 runs to 13 residues. The CDR3 DNA reads as TGTGCCTGGAGTCTCTTACCAGGCACTGAAGCTTTCTTT. Translation: CAWSLLPGTEAFF.

The rearrangement links TRBV27 to TRBJ2-2; D is possibly TRBD1 (6 bases). With 3 bases removed from V and 6 bases from J, the gap between germline ends came to 20 bases. Germline values: CDR1 MNHEY, CDR2 SMNVEV (reference sequence). CDR3 length equals 17 residues. The CDR3 region has the DNA TGTGCCAGCAGTTTCCTTTTGACAGGAGGCGAGCCCGGGGAGCTGTTTTTT. Translating gives CASSFLLTGGEPGELFF.

Turning to this clone: Other DNA sequences within the sample encode an identical CDR3. The rearrangement links TRBV5-5 to TRBJ1-2; 8 bases are a match to TRBD1. Germline trimming cut 4 bases from V and 0 bases from J; bases unmatched to any gene: 2. The CDR3 totals 14 residues. CDR1 is SGHKS, CDR2 YYEKEE, per germline (reference sequence). The DNA of the CDR3 is TGTGCCAGCAGCCTGGACAGGGCTAACTATGGCTACACCTTC. This gives the protein CASSLDRANYGYTF.

This rearrangement joins TRBV21-1 to TRBJ1-1. TRBV21-1 is flagged as a pseudogene. The CDR3 is 15 amino acids. The CDR3 region has the DNA TGTGCCAGCAGCAATTCCATTGCGGGGGGTACTGAAGCTTTCTTT. Its translation: CASSNSIAGGTEAFF.

This clone was detected a few times. V usage is TRBV7-9 and J usage is TRBJ2-7; D is perhaps TRBD2 (6 bases). CDR3 size: 17 residues. Trimming removed 6 bases at V and 0 bases at J, with 21 bases between. CDR1 is SEHNR and CDR2 is FQNEAQ in the germline V gene (reference sequence). CDR3 nucleotides: TGTGCCAGCAGTCCTCCCTCTCCGGGACTTAGCTCCTACGAGCAGTACTTC. Its translation is CASSPPSPGLSSYEQYF.

The rearrangement joins TRBV28 to TRBJ2-7; unclear D gene. Germline assignment: CDR1 MDHEN and CDR2 SYDVKM. The CDR3 runs to 15 residues. The V gene lost 6 bases and the J gene lost 0 bases, with 15 bases spanning the gap. CDR3 residues: CASSPIVRSSYEQYF. CDR3 DNA: TGTGCCAGCAGCCCTATCGTTAGGAGCTCCTACGAGCAGTACTTC.

The rearrangement uses TRBV7-8 and TRBJ1-4; possible D gene TRBD1, 6 bases. The CDR3 spans 16 residues. Per the germline V gene, CDR1 is SGHVS and CDR2 is FQNEAQ. Trimming took 5 bases from V and 7 from J, leaving 20 bases between them. CDR3 in DNA: TGTGCCAGCAGCCCCAAAGGTTGGGGAGGGGGTGAAAAACTGTTTTTT. Encoded protein: CASSPKGWGGGEKLFF.

The chain uses TRBV7-2 and TRBJ2-1; D is possibly TRBD2 (7 bases). The length of the CDR3 is 13 residues. CDR1 and CDR2 (germline): SGHTA, FQGNSA. V was cut by 1 base and J by 10 bases, with 11 bases left in between. CDR3 region: CASSLGGGGEQFF. The CDR3 nucleotides read TGTGCCAGCAGCTTAGGGGGAGGGGGAGAGCAGTTCTTC.

This clone was counted once. The chain carries TRBV2 and TRBJ2-3; D is perhaps TRBD2 (6 bases). Trimming removed 7 bases from V and 2 bases from J, with 10 bases in between. The CDR3 covers 13 residues. CDR1 and CDR2 from the germline V gene are SNHLY and FYNNEI. The CDR3 reads CASMGGYTDTQYF. The CDR3 DNA reads as TGTGCCAGCATGGGGGGATACACAGATACGCAGTATTTT.

The rearrangement links TRBV30 to TRBJ1-6; 8 bases map to TRBD1. CDR3 length: 13 residues. Germline V CDR1 and CDR2: GTSNPN, SVGIG (reference sequence). Unmatched junction bases numbered 3, after V lost 2 bases and J lost 9 bases. In nucleotides, the CDR3 is TGTGCCTGGAGTAGGACAGGGACTTCACCCCTCCACTTT. Protein product: CAWSRTGTSPLHF.

The J gene is TRBJ2-1, the V gene TRBV15, with 10 positions matching TRBD2. Per the germline V gene, CDR1 is LNHNV and CDR2 is YYDKDF (reference sequence). Germline trimming cut 5 bases from V and 8 bases from J; bases unmatched to any gene: 9. The CDR3 contains 15 residues. CDR3: CATSEMLAGVDEQFF. The CDR3, as DNA: TGTGCCACCAGCGAGATGCTAGCGGGAGTGGATGAGCAGTTCTTC.

This rearrangement joins TRBV30 to TRBJ1-3, with D uncertain. V was cut by 5 bases and J by 0 bases, with 14 bases left in between. Germline V CDR1 and CDR2: GTSNPN, SVGIG (reference sequence). This CDR3 has 15 amino acids. CDR3 sequence (DNA): TGTGCCTGGCTCCACCTCACCGGCTCTGGAAACACCATATATTTT. Translating it yields CAWLHLTGSGNTIYF.

About this clone itself: This sample also contains other DNA sequences that code for the same CDR3. The chain carries TRBV5-4 and TRBJ2-1, with D possibly TRBD2 on 5 matching bases. This CDR3 comprises 16 residues. Germline-derived CDR1 and CDR2 are SGHNT and YYREEE (reference sequence). V was shortened by 2 bases and J by 7 bases, with 19 bases between the two germline ends. The CDR3 region has the DNA TGTGCCAGCAGCTTCCCCGGGGTGAAAGGTGGTAATGAGCAGTTCTTC. Protein: CASSFPGVKGGNEQFF.

The gene calls are TRBV6-5 and TRBJ2-4; a weak D match, TRBD1 (6 bases). This CDR3 contains 13 residues. CDR1 is MNHEY, CDR2 SVGAGI, per germline. V shed 2 bases and J shed 9 bases, with 11 bases lying between them. The CDR3 bases are TGTGCCAGCAGTTACCGGGACACGGGCATTCAGTACTTC. Encoded protein: CASSYRDTGIQYF.

This clone has just a few counts. V is TRBV2 and J is TRBJ2-7; 10 bases agree with TRBD1. With V trimmed by 7 bases and J by 6 bases, 3 bases remained unmatched. CDR3 length: 12 amino acids. Germline V gene lookup returns CDR1 SNHLY and CDR2 FYNNEI. The CDR3 DNA follows: TGTGCCAGCAATCGGGACAGGGGCGAGCAGTACTTC. Translation gives CASNRDRGEQYF.

The J gene is TRBJ2-3, the V gene TRBV6-6, with D unresolved. The CDR3 runs to 14 residues. The V end was cut by 2 bases, the J end by 2 bases, with 8 bases between. The germline V gene has CDR1 MNHNY and CDR2 SVGAGI (reference sequence). CDR3 nucleotides: TGTGCCAGCAGTTACGGTGGCCTCACAGATACGCAGTATTTT. It is translated as CASSYGGLTDTQYF.

This clone was seen more than once but under ten times. V is TRBV18 and J is TRBJ2-7; TRBD2 is a possible D gene (5 bases). Trimming removed 0 bases from V and 0 bases from J, with 12 bases in between. Germline assignment: CDR1 KGHSH and CDR2 LQKENI. CDR3 length equals 16 residues. CDR3 in DNA: TGTGCCAGCTCACCACCAGGGAGAGGGTACTCCTACGAGCAGTACTTC. This gives the protein CASSPPGRGYSYEQYF.

As for this clone: An end of the junction does not agree with germline; a read error may underlie this. J is TRBJ1-3 and V is TRBV7-9; D uncertain. This CDR3 has 16 amino acids. Germline assignment: CDR1 SEHNR and CDR2 FQNEAQ (reference sequence). CDR3 sequence: CSSSLSAIYSGNTIYF. DNA of the CDR3: TGTTCCAGCAGCTTAAGCGCCATATACTCTGGAAACACCATATATTTT.

The rearrangement uses TRBV6-5 and TRBJ1-1; weak D call: TRBD1 (5 bases). This CDR3 has 14 residues. Trimming removed 6 bases from V and 0 bases from J, with 11 bases in between. The V gene's germline CDR1 is MNHEY and CDR2 SVGAGI. The CDR3 reads CASRAGRLNTEAFF. CDR3 nucleotides: TGTGCCAGCAGGGCGGGACGCCTGAACACTGAAGCTTTCTTT.

The J gene is TRBJ2-5, the V gene TRBV7-9, with D perhaps matching TRBD2 (5 bases). This CDR3 has 15 amino acids. The germline gives CDR1 SEHNR, CDR2 FQNEAQ (reference sequence). V was pared by 6 bases and J by 1 base, with 15 bases between. The CDR3 nucleotides are TGTGCCAGCAGTTTCCCGAGGGTTCTCCAAGAGACCCAGTACTTC. This sequence encodes CASSFPRVLQETQYF.

This clone was observed once. This rearrangement joins TRBV20-1 to TRBJ1-4; 7 positions agree with TRBD1. This CDR3 is 11 amino acids long. The V and J ends lost 7 bases and 7 bases, in that order; junction bases with no gene match: 3. The germline CDR1 and CDR2 sequences are DFQATT and SNEGSKA (reference sequence). CDR3 DNA sequence: TGCAGTGGCAGGGGGAGTGAAAAACTGTTTTTT. Translated: CSGRGSEKLFF.

The rearrangement links TRBV11-3 to TRBJ2-1, with 9 bases that match TRBD1. The CDR3 is 13 amino acids. The ends lost 5 bases at V and 7 bases at J; junction bases unmatched: 3. In germline, CDR1 is SGHNT, CDR2 YENEEA. The CDR3 DNA reads TGTGCCAGCAGCCCCGGACAGGGGAATGAGCAGTTCTTC. Amino acid sequence: CASSPGQGNEQFF.

This clone was detected once. The chain combines TRBV15 with TRBJ2-7; TRBD1 matches at 7 bases. V was pared by 4 bases and J by 7 bases, with 10 bases of the junction left unmatched. The CDR3 contains 14 residues. In germline, CDR1 is LNHNV, CDR2 YYDKDF (reference sequence). The CDR3 region is CATSKRQGVGEQYF. The CDR3 bases are TGTGCCACCAGCAAAAGGCAGGGGGTGGGAGAGCAGTACTTC.

This chain connects TRBV10-3 to TRBJ2-5; TRBD2 matches 12 bases. The germline V gene encodes CDR1 ENHRY and CDR2 SYGVKD. V gave up 2 bases and J gave up 2 bases; unmatched junction bases: 0. The CDR3 sequence is 15 residues long. CDR3 DNA: TGTGCCATCAGTGAGCTAGCGGGGGGGCAAGAGACCCAGTACTTC. It translates to CAISELAGGQETQYF.